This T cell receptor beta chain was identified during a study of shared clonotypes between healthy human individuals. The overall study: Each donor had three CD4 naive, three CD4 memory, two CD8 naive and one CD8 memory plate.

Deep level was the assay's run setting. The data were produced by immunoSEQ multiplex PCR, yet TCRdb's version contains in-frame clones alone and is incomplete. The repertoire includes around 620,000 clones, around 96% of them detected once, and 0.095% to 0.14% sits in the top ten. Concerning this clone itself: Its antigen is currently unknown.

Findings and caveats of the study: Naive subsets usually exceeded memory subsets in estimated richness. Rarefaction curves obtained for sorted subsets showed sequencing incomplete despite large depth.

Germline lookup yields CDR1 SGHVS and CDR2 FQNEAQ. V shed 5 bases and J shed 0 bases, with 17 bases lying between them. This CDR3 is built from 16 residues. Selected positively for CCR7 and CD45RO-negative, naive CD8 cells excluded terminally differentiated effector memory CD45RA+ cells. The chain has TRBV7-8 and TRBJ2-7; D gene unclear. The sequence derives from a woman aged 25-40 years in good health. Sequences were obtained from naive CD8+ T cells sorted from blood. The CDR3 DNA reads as TGTGCCAGCAGCCCCACTCTATCCGGTAGCTCCTACGAGCAGTACTTC. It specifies CASSPTLSGSSYEQYF.